The clone carrying this TCR beta chain appeared a few times. Its cognate antigen is unknown. Stated time point: newly diagnosed GD, antithyroid drugs for less than 3 months. After RNA was extracted from PBMCs, the TCR library was made from it. Through Arm-PCR of CDR3 regions and iRepertoire HTBI primers, TCR beta libraries were built. TCRdb analysed the multiplex PCR reads with MiXCR anew, one entry per CDR3 protein. The sample gives more than 450,000 distinct CDR3 sequences, 15% to 20% of which show up once; 12% is in the top ten. The data were taken from a study of regulatory T cells in long-lasting Graves disease. Study findings and constraints: The small sample size may have reduced accuracy.

These same records also appear under a second study, on T cells in Graves' hyperthyroidism and ophthalmopathy. That report notes: Researchers barred patients who had uncontrolled infection, other autoimmune disease, pregnancy or lactation. HTBI primers were the set used in a first-round RT-PCR of the TCR CDR3. A model of 13 V-J features distinguished ophthalmopathy from stable hyperthyroidism.

The clonotype originates from a man aged 40-50 years with Graves disease. The source material was peripheral blood mononuclear cells (PBMCs), sampled at new diagnosis, from a patient treated with antithyroid drugs.

The DNA for the CDR3 is TGTGCCAGCAGTCGACACCGCCATAATTCACCCCTCCACTTT. This codes for CASSRHRHNSPLHF. The J gene is TRBJ1-6, the V gene TRBV7-3; D uncertain. Germline V gene sequence: CDR1 SGHTA, CDR2 FQGTGA. The CDR3 has 14 residues. The V end was cut by 6 bases, the J end by 5 bases, with 11 bases between.